This is a list of T cell receptor beta chains from one sample in a study of blood T cell repertoires in COVID-19. Measured with immunoSEQ multiplex PCR; TCRdb has only the in-frame clones, and not every one. The table records 400,000 to 550,000 clones, 87% of them present only once. The sample consisted of PBMCs or T cells enriched from blood (not recorded which). These receptors all stem from a woman between 18 and 29 years old with acute COVID-19. The CDR3 runs from the conserved cysteine through the conserved F or W. The order of the fields is J gene, V gene, clone size, D gene, CDR3 DNA, CDR3 protein. The D gene is left open where the match is weak. Size tells how often a clone was seen (once, few, many) or the class of an expanded clone, and some rows leave it out.

TRBJ2-7 TRBV6-5 NA NA TGTGCCAGCTCCCCCTACTCCAGGGGCTCCTACGAGCAGTACTTC CASSPYSRGSYEQYF
TRBJ1-4 TRBV2 NA NA TGTGCCAGCACCAAAGCGCGAAAAACTGGTGAAAAACTGTTTTTT CASTKARKTGEKLFF
TRBJ2-1 TRBV14 NA NA TGTGCCAGCAGCCACGAAAGGGCAGGGGTTGGGGATGAGCAGTTCTTC CASSHERAGVGDEQFF
TRBJ2-5 TRBV7-9 NA TRBD2 TGTGCCAGCAGCTTCGGCGGGGGGCTTCAAGAGACCCAGTACTTC CASSFGGGLQETQYF
TRBJ1-4 TRBV11-2 NA NA TGTGCCAGCAGTCAAAAACTTACAGGGCTTGGAGAAAAACTGTTTTTT CASSQKLTGLGEKLFF
TRBJ1-2 TRBV12-5 once NA TGTGCTAGTGGTTTGACAGGTTACTATGGCTACACCTTC CASGLTGYYGYTF
TRBJ2-1 TRBV7-8 NA TRBD1 TGTGCCAGCAGCTACGGACAGGGGAGAAATGAGCAGTTCTTC CASSYGQGRNEQFF
TRBJ2-7 TRBV7-9 few NA TGTGCCAGCAGCTCCGCCTACGAGCAGTACTTC CASSSAYEQYF
TRBJ2-7 TRBV10-2 NA NA TGCGCCAGTTCCGTGGACAGTACCTACGAGCAGTACTTC CASSVDSTYEQYF
TRBJ1-1 TRBV19 NA NA TGTGCCAGTAACGGTCCCTACTACACTGAAGCTTTCTTT CASNGPYYTEAFF
TRBJ2-7 TRBV4-1 NA TRBD1 TGCGCCAGCAGCCAAGTTTCGACAGGGGGGGAGCAGTACTTC CASSQVSTGGEQYF
TRBJ2-2 TRBV28 few TRBD2 TGTGCCAGCAGTTTATCCCTAGCGGGAACTACCGGGGAGCTGTTTTTT CASSLSLAGTTGELFF
TRBJ1-4 TRBV9 once NA TGTGCCAGCAGCGCCTCTGAGGGATGGGGTGAAAAACTGTTTTTT CASSASEGWGEKLFF
TRBJ1-3 TRBV7-9 NA NA TGTGCCAGCTCGGGGTTATCTGGAAACACCATATATTTT CASSGLSGNTIYF
TRBJ2-7 TRBV20-1 NA NA TGCAGTGCTAGAGATTCAGTCCAGTACTTC CSARDSVQYF
TRBJ1-2 TRBV21-1 NA NA TGTGCCAGCAGCCCTCCTAAGGGTTTGGGGGCACGCTATGGCTACACCTTC CASSPPKGLGARYGYTF
TRBJ2-7 TRBV5-4 NA NA TGTGCCAGCAGCTTGGCCGGAGGAAGCGGTACCAGCTACGAGCAGTACTTC CASSLAGGSGTSYEQYF
TRBJ1-1 TRBV3-1/TRBV3-2 NA NA TGTGCCAGCAGTCCCAGGGAGAACACTGAAGCTTTCTTT CASSPRENTEAFF
TRBJ1-3 TRBV5-1 NA TRBD1 TGCGCCAGCAGCTTGGGACAGGGGGCAGGTGGAAACACCATATATTTT CASSLGQGAGGNTIYF
TRBJ1-2 TRBV18 NA TRBD1 TGTGCCAGCTCAATCTCACAGGGGACGGGCTATGGCTACACCTTC CASSISQGTGYGYTF
TRBJ1-1 TRBV18 NA NA TGTGCCAGCCAACAGGGTAACACTGAAGCTTTCTTT CASQQGNTEAFF
TRBJ1-4 TRBV9 NA NA TGTGCCAGCAGCGCGACAGTGACTAATGAAAAACTGTTTTTT CASSATVTNEKLFF
TRBJ2-1 TRBV18 NA NA TGTGCCAGCTCACCAGGGTTAGCGGGACAGACACAGCAGTTCTTC CASSPGLAGQTQQFF
TRBJ2-2 TRBV11-3 once NA TGTGCCAGCAGCTTAGTCTGCGGCACCGGGGAGCTGTTTTTT CASSLVCGTGELFF
TRBJ2-7 TRBV2 NA NA TGTGCCAGCAGTGCAGGGAACTCCTACGAGCAGTACTTC CASSAGNSYEQYF
TRBJ2-3 TRBV4-2 NA TRBD2 TGTGCCAGCAGCCGACGTCCACTAGCGGGGGATGACACAGATACGCAGTATTTT CASSRRPLAGDDTDTQYF
TRBJ2-1 TRBV3-1/TRBV3-2 NA TRBD1 TGTGCCAGCAGCCAAGCCCCAAGGACAGGGGGTGATGAGCAGTTCTTC CASSQAPRTGGDEQFF
TRBJ2-1 TRBV9 NA NA TGTGCCAGCAGCGTATTTCAGGGAAGCTCCTACAATGAGCAGTTCTTC CASSVFQGSSYNEQFF
TRBJ1-6 TRBV7-3 NA NA TGTGCCAGCAGCTTAAAGGCCTTAGGCAGGGTAAGGAATTCACCCCTCCACTTT CASSLKALGRVRNSPLHF
TRBJ1-2 TRBV11-2 NA NA TGTGCCAGCAGCCCCGACGCCCGGGACTACTATGGCTACACCTTC CASSPDARDYYGYTF
TRBJ2-5 TRBV28 once TRBD1 TGTGCCAGCAGTTACGAAGTGACAGGGCTGGAGACCCAGTACTTC CASSYEVTGLETQYF
TRBJ2-1 TRBV5-1 NA TRBD2 TGCGCCAGCGGGAGCGGGGGGGTTTACAATGAGCAGTTCTTC CASGSGGVYNEQFF
TRBJ1-1 TRBV6-5 NA NA TGTGCCAGCAGAGCTCAGGGAAGCACTGAAGCTTTCTTT CASRAQGSTEAFF
TRBJ1-3 TRBV4-2 few NA TGTGCCAGCAGCGCCGCAGAGGCGTCTGGAAACACCATATATTTT CASSAAEASGNTIYF
TRBJ2-2 TRBV12-3/TRBV12-4 NA NA TGTGCCAGCAGCCCCGGCACCGGGGAGCTGTTTTTT CASSPGTGELFF
TRBJ1-5 TRBV4-1 NA NA TGCGCCAGCAGCCAAGATGCCTTATCAGCCCAGCATTTT CASSQDALSAQHF
TRBJ1-4 TRBV6-6 NA NA TGTGCCAGCCAGGAGGGGGGGTCTAATGAAAAACTGTTTTTT CASQEGGSNEKLFF
TRBJ2-3 TRBV29-1 NA NA TGCAGCGTTGATGAGGATACGCAGTATTTT CSVDEDTQYF
TRBJ1-5 TRBV10-1 NA NA TGCGCCAGCAGTGAGGCCGGTCAGCCCCAGCATTTT CASSEAGQPQHF
TRBJ2-5 TRBV7-2 NA NA TGTGCCAGTGGGTTGGGGGGCCAAGAGACCCAGTACTTC CASGLGGQETQYF
TRBJ2-1 TRBV5-6 NA NA TGTGCCAGCAGCCCTTACGGGAGAGCGGGCAATGAGCAGTTCTTC CASSPYGRAGNEQFF
TRBJ2-7 TRBV5-6 once NA TGTGCCAGCAGCTTGGAACTAGGTTTGGGCGAGCAGTACTTC CASSLELGLGEQYF
TRBJ2-5 TRBV27 NA TRBD1 TGTGCCAGCAGTCCTCGGACAGGGGGCGGAGAGACCCAGTACTTC CASSPRTGGGETQYF
TRBJ2-3 TRBV10-3 NA TRBD2 TGTGCCATCGCCGCGGGAGTGTCCACAGATACGCAGTATTTT CAIAAGVSTDTQYF
TRBJ1-2 TRBV28 NA NA TGTGCCAGCAGTACAGGGAGCTCTGGCTACACCTTC CASSTGSSGYTF
TRBJ1-5 TRBV19 NA TRBD1 TGTGCCAGTAGTGTAGACAGGGGTGGTTGGCCCCAGCATTTT CASSVDRGGWPQHF
TRBJ1-5 TRBV2 NA NA TGTGCCAGCAGAGGACAGCTCTATAGCAATCAGCCCCAGCATTTT CASRGQLYSNQPQHF
TRBJ1-1 TRBV4-3 NA NA TGCGCCAGCAGCAAAACAGGATCAGGGACTGAAGCTTTCTTT CASSKTGSGTEAFF
TRBJ1-3 TRBV10-3 NA TRBD1 TGTGCCATCAGTGAAGGGGACAGGGCTGGAAACACCATATATTTT CAISEGDRAGNTIYF
TRBJ2-5 TRBV27 NA NA TGTGCCAGCAGTGGCCACCAAGAGACCCAGTACTTC CASSGHQETQYF